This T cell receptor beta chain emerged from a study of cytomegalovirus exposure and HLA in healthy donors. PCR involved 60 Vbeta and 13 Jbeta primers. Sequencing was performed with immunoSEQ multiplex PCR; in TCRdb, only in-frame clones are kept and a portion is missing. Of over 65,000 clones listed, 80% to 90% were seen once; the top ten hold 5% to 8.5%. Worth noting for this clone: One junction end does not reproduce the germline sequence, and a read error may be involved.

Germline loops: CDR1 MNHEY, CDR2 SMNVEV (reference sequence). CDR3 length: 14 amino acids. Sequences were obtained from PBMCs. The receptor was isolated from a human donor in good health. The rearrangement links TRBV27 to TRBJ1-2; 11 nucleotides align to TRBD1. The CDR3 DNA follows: TGTGCCAGCAGTCCGGGACAGGGGGGCTATGGCTACCCCTTC. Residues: CASSPGQGGYGYPF.